The next 7 T cell receptor beta chains were all read from a single sample in a study of control samples from healthy donors and cancer patients (dated by TCRdb to 2019 to 2021). Receptor amplification or capture employed the immunoSEQ multiplex PCR assay. TCRdb took over this immuneACCESS table, retaining in-frame rearrangements with V and J assigned. Such tables are incomplete; in checked studies, under half of the missing clones stem from an unresolved V gene, and the remainder is unexplained. Here the sample has 230,000 or so clones; around 94% occur a single time. The top ten constitute approximately 1.4% of the sample. The sample was blood. These receptors all stem from a man aged 45-65 years in good health.

This clone was counted a single time. The chain has TRBV27 and TRBJ2-2; TRBD2 matches 8 bases. The CDR3 has 15 amino acids. From germline, CDR1 is MNHEY and CDR2 SMNVEV (reference sequence). After removal of 2 bases from V and 6 bases from J, the junction contained 5 bases not matched to a gene. The CDR3, as DNA: TGTGCCAGCAGTTTACTCTCCGGGGGGGCCGGGGAGCTGTTTTTT. Residues: CASSLLSGGAGELFF.

The V and J genes are TRBV6-2 or TRBV6-3 and TRBJ2-7; 8 nucleotides line up with TRBD1. The germline CDR1 and CDR2 sequences are MNHEY and SVGEGT. The CDR3 length is 13 residues. The V gene end was trimmed by 2 bases and the J gene end by 6 bases; junction bases not matched to a gene: 3. CDR3 nucleotide sequence: TGTGCCAGCAGTTACGCCGACAGGGGCGAGCAGTACTTC. Translation gives CASSYADRGEQYF.

J is TRBJ1-1 and V is TRBV5-1; unclear D gene. Germline V CDR1 and CDR2: SGHRS, YFSETQ. The CDR3 is made up of 15 amino acids. Trimming removed 1 base from V and 2 bases from J, with 12 bases in between. The CDR3, as DNA: TGCGCCAGCAGCTTGAGAGGAGAGGGTAACACTGAAGCTTTCTTT. Protein: CASSLRGEGNTEAFF.

This chain joins TRBV9 and TRBJ2-2; 8 positions match TRBD1. CDR3 length: 16 amino acids. V lost 6 bases, J lost 5 bases, and 12 bases stayed unmatched. Germline V CDR1 and CDR2: SGDLS, YYNGEE. This chain's CDR3 is CASTSGTGLETGELFF. The CDR3 DNA reads as TGTGCCAGCACATCCGGGACAGGCTTAGAAACCGGGGAGCTGTTTTTT.

The rearrangement links TRBV9 to TRBJ2-2, with TRBD2 as a possible D gene (5 bases). In germline, CDR1 is SGDLS, CDR2 YYNGEE. Trimming removed 4 bases from V and 4 bases from J, with 14 bases in between. CDR3 size: 15 residues. CDR3: CASSQSRVVTGELFF. CDR3 sequence (DNA): TGTGCCAGCAGCCAATCGCGGGTCGTCACCGGGGAGCTGTTTTTT.

V and J are TRBV7-2 and TRBJ2-7; 9 nucleotides agree with TRBD1. CDR1 SGHTA and CDR2 FQGNSA come from the germline V gene. CDR3 length equals 14 residues. Losses at the gene ends were 3 bases for V and 4 bases for J; bases not matched to a gene: 4. As DNA, the CDR3 is TGTGCCAGCAGCTTCCCGGGACAGGGATACGAGCAGTACTTC. Translated: CASSFPGQGYEQYF.

The J gene is TRBJ1-5, the V gene TRBV7-3; D call uncertain. The CDR3 extends over 13 amino acids. Germline CDR1 is SGHTA and CDR2 is FQGTGA. V was pared by 0 bases and J by 5 bases, with 5 bases between. CDR3 DNA: TGTGCCAGCAGCTTAACGTATGATCAGCCCCAGCATTTT. This sequence encodes CASSLTYDQPQHF.